This T cell receptor (beta chain) was observed in a study of T-cell memory formation after mild COVID-19. Findings and caveats of the study: Those CD4+ clones that contracted were mainly in CM and EM (CD8+ ones in EMRA).

This CDR3 comprises 14 residues. Trimming removed 6 bases from V and 8 bases from J, with 19 bases in between. TCRdb passed the 5' RACE reads through MiXCR, listing each CDR3 protein once. This table has some 250,000 distinct CDR3 sequences, more than 15% appearing once. This clonotype has more than one count but fewer than ten. Its antigen remains unknown. The sequence was obtained from a man aged 18 to 35 who had mild COVID-19 (a few samples of this study predate the infection). Cell type and time point are not known. Sequencing was carried out using PBMCs or a T cell subset sorted from them (not recorded which). The chain couples TRBV12-3 or TRBV12-4 to TRBJ1-2; D might be TRBD1 (5 bases). The CDR3 bases are TGTGCCAGCAGCTCCGGGACGGGCTTTAGGGGCTACACCTTC. This codes for CASSSGTGFRGYTF.